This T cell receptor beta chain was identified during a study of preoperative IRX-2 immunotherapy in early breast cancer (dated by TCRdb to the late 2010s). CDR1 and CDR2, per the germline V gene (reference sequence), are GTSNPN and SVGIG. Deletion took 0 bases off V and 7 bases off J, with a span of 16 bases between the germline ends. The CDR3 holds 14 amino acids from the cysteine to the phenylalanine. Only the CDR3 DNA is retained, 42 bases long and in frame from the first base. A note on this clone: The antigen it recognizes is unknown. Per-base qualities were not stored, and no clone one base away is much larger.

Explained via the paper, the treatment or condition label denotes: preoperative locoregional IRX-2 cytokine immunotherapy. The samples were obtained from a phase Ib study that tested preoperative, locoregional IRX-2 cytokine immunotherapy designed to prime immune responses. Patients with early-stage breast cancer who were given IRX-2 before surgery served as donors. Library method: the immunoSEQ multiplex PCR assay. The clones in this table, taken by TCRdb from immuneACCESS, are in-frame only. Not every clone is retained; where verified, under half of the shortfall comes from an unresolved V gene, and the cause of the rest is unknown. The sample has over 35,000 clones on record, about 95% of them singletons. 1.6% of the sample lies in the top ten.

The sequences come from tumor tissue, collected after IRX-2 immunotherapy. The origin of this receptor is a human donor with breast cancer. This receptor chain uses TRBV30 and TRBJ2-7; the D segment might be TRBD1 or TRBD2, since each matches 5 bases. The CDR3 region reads CAWSVTRPWGEQYF. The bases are TGTGCCTGGAGTGTAACCAGGCCTTGGGGGGAGCAGTACTTC.